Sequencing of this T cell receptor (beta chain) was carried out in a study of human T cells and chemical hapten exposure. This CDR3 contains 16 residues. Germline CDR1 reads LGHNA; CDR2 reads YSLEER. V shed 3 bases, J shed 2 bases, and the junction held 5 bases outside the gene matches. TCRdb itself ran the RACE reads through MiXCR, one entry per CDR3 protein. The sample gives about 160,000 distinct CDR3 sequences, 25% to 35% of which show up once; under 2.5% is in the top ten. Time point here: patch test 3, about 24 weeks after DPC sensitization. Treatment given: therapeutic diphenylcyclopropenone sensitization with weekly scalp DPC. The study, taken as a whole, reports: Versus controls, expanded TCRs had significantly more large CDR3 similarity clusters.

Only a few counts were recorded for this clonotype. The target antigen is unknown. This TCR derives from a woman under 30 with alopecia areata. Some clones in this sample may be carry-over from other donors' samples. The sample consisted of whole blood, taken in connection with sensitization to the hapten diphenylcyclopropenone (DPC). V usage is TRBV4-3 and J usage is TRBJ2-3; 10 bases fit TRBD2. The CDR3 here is CASSQVAGGDTDTQYF. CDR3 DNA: TGCGCCAGCAGCCAGGTAGCGGGGGGAGACACAGATACGCAGTATTTT.